Following are 19 T cell receptor beta chains from one sample sequenced in a study of vaccination effects on CD4 cells after COVID-19. Under the ViraFEST assay, PBMC were stimulated with viral peptide pools so that antigen-specific CD4+ T cells expanded. Sequencing was performed afterwards. Culture lasted approximately 10 days before CD4+ T cell isolation. People in the vaccine group had not been infected with SARS-CoV-2 before, and their nucleocapsid antibodies were negative. No cognate antigen is known for these TCRs. Data came from immunoSEQ multiplex PCR; TCRdb stores just in-frame clones and leaves some out. The sample lists tens of thousands of clones; 60% to 80% were seen once. Material: CD4+ T cells from PBMCs cultured with HCoV-OC43 spike peptides, obtained before COVID-19 vaccination. Subset meaning: HCoV-OC43 spike overlapping peptide pool stimulation. These receptors all stem from a human donor who received a COVID-19 vaccine.

The chain links TRBV19 to TRBJ1-4, with D perhaps TRBD1 (5 bases). CDR3 length: 13 residues. The germline V gene has CDR1 LNHDA and CDR2 SQIVND (reference sequence). V shed 8 bases and J shed 6 bases, with 13 bases lying between them. CDR3 bases: TGTGCCAGTCAGAGGGGAATTCATGAAAAACTGTTTTTT. Translated, it gives CASQRGIHEKLFF.

This chain links TRBV2 with TRBJ2-7; D is possibly TRBD2 (7 bases). The CDR3 covers 16 residues. Germline-derived CDR1 and CDR2 are SNHLY and FYNNEI. Trimming took 4 bases from V and 0 from J, leaving 16 bases between them. As DNA, the CDR3 is TGTGCCAGCAGTGTCCCCGGGGGGCAGAGCTCCTACGAGCAGTACGTC. It specifies CASSVPGGQSSYEQYV.

The chain carries TRBV2 and TRBJ2-3, with 7 bases lining up with TRBD2. The length of the CDR3 is 14 residues. The germline CDR1 and CDR2 sequences are SNHLY and FYNNEI. V lost 5 bases and J lost 6; bases outside the gene matches: 8. The CDR3 DNA follows: TGTGCCAGCAGTTTAGCGGGCCCCCCGGATACGCAGTATTTT. Translation: CASSLAGPPDTQYF.

The J gene is TRBJ2-3, the V gene TRBV5-1; 8 nucleotides match TRBD2. CDR1 is SGHRS, CDR2 YFSETQ, per germline. The CDR3 consists of 15 residues. V shed 7 bases, J shed 5 bases, and the junction held 12 bases outside the gene matches. The CDR3 protein is CASYTTGGYEDTQYF. In DNA, the CDR3 is TGCGCCAGCTACACCACGGGGGGGTACGAAGATACGCAGTATTTT.

In this sample, this clone turned up a few times. The chain employs TRBV4-1 and TRBJ1-4; D is unclear. The CDR3 is 14 amino acids. Trimming shortened V by 4 bases and J by 7 bases, and 13 bases separated the two germline ends. Germline V CDR1 and CDR2: MGHRA, YSYEKL. The CDR3 loop reads CASSLGEGSEKLFF. The CDR3 DNA sequence: TGCGCCAGCAGCCTTGGAGAAGGAAGTGAAAAACTGTTTTTT.

The V and J genes are TRBV30 and TRBJ2-3; D is unresolved. Germline V gene sequence: CDR1 GTSNPN, CDR2 SVGIG (reference sequence). With 0 bases removed from V and 5 bases from J, the gap between germline ends came to 9 bases. The length of the CDR3 is 13 residues. CDR3 amino acids: CAWSVAVGDTQYF. The CDR3 nucleotides are TGTGCCTGGAGTGTGGCAGTGGGAGATACGCAGTATTTT.

The chain couples TRBV30 to TRBJ1-5; weak D call: TRBD1 (5 bases). Trimming shortened V by 1 base and J by 6 bases, and 10 bases separated the two germline ends. From germline, CDR1 is GTSNPN and CDR2 SVGIG (reference sequence). The CDR3 is made up of 13 amino acids. CDR3 amino acids: CAWSGTPLQPQHF. The CDR3 nucleotides read TGTGCCTGGAGTGGGACACCCCTTCAGCCCCAGCATTTT.

For the CDR3, the DNA is TGTGCCAGCAGTGAAAGTAATAGGAGCGGCTACACCTTC. This gives the protein CASSESNRSGYTF. The chain couples TRBV6-1 to TRBJ1-2, with unresolved D. Between the trimmed V and J ends, which lost 2 bases and 8 bases, there was a span of 12 bases. The CDR3 consists of 13 residues. Germline values: CDR1 MNHNS, CDR2 SASEGT.

This clone showed up just a few times. The chain employs TRBV4-3 and TRBJ1-5; 7 bases align to TRBD1. The CDR3 covers 15 residues. The V gene end was trimmed by 0 bases and the J gene end by 2 bases; junction bases not matched to a gene: 1. The germline CDR1 and CDR2 sequences are LGHNA and YSLEER. The DNA of the CDR3 is TGCGCCAGCAGCCAAGAAGACAGGGGCAATCAGCCCCAGCATTTT. This translates into CASSQEDRGNQPQHF.

This sequence joins TRBV18 and TRBJ1-5; a weak D match, TRBD1 (6 bases). Trimming stripped 2 bases from V and 2 bases from J, with 16 bases between. The CDR3 extends over 17 amino acids. Germline loops: CDR1 KGHSH, CDR2 LQKENI. The CDR3 region has the DNA TGTGCCAGCTCACCAGCAGGGGTTGGGGGGGGCAATCAGCCCCAGCATTTT. Amino acid sequence: CASSPAGVGGGNQPQHF.

The chain uses TRBV18 and TRBJ1-5, with D perhaps TRBD1 (6 bases). Germline CDR1 and CDR2: KGHSH and LQKENI. V lost 3 bases and J 9 bases, leaving 18 bases between the germline ends. The CDR3 is 15 amino acids. The CDR3, as DNA: TGTGCCAGCTCACCCGCCGGATTGGGGGGCGGGCCCCAGCATTTT. Amino acid sequence: CASSPAGLGGGPQHF.

The V call is TRBV5-1, the J call TRBJ1-6, with TRBD1 matching over 9 bases. The V segment lost 1 base and the J segment 8 bases; nucleotides outside the gene matches: 10. Germline V gene sequence: CDR1 SGHRS, CDR2 YFSETQ. The CDR3 consists of 17 residues. CDR3 coding DNA: TGCGCCAGCAGCTTGCAATATATAGGACAGGGGTATTCACCCCTCCACTTT. It specifies CASSLQYIGQGYSPLHF.

The gene calls are TRBV19 and TRBJ1-1; 9 bases map to TRBD1. Trimming removed 7 bases from V and 5 bases from J; junction bases left unmatched: 2. This CDR3 spans 12 amino acids. Germline V gives CDR1 LNHDA, CDR2 SQIVND (reference sequence). The CDR3 region has the DNA TGTGCCAGTAAACAGGGGGCGACTGAAGCTTTCTTT. Translated, it gives CASKQGATEAFF.

The gene calls are TRBV3-1 (or the pseudogene TRBV3-2) and TRBJ1-2; D is perhaps TRBD1 (5 bases). The CDR3 has 14 amino acids. Per germline, CDR1 LGHDT and CDR2 YNNKEL (reference sequence). The ends were cut back, 5 bases at V and 7 bases at J, with 17 bases in the middle. The CDR3 protein is CASSLSQGVGGYTF. DNA for the CDR3: TGTGCCAGCAGCTTATCCCAGGGAGTAGGTGGCTACACCTTC.

The rearrangement uses TRBV29-1 and TRBJ2-3; D is unresolved. The V end was cut by 4 bases, the J end by 6 bases, with 11 bases between. CDR1 SQVTM and CDR2 ANQGSEA come from the germline V gene. The CDR3 is 12 amino acids. The CDR3 loop reads CSVVPGQDTQYF. CDR3 sequence (DNA): TGCAGCGTTGTTCCGGGCCAGGATACGCAGTATTTT.

This chain joins TRBV5-6 and TRBJ2-1, with TRBD2 as a possible D gene (6 bases). Trimming shortened V by 4 bases and J by 7 bases, and 12 bases separated the two germline ends. Per germline, CDR1 SGHDT and CDR2 YYEEEE. This CDR3 comprises 13 residues. DNA for the CDR3: TGTGCCAGCAGCACCGGACTACCAAATGAGCAGTTCTTC. It specifies CASSTGLPNEQFF.

V is TRBV5-6 and J is TRBJ1-1, with a weak D call TRBD1 (5 bases). V lost 2 bases and J 1 base, leaving 12 bases between the germline ends. Germline CDR1 reads SGHDT; CDR2 reads YYEEEE. The CDR3 extends over 15 amino acids. The CDR3 coding sequence is TGTGCCAGCAGCTTCCGGACACTGGAGAACACTGAAGCTTTCTTT. As protein: CASSFRTLENTEAFF.

V gene TRBV19 combines with J gene TRBJ1-3; a weak D match, TRBD1 (6 bases). Germline lookup yields CDR1 LNHDA and CDR2 SQIVND (reference sequence). This CDR3 is 15 amino acids long. Trimming stripped 5 bases from V and 4 bases from J, with 15 bases between. The CDR3 DNA reads TGTGCCAGTAGTTTCAAACAGGGTAGAGGAAACACCATATATTTT. Its translation is CASSFKQGRGNTIYF.

V is TRBV24-1 and J is TRBJ2-3; D might be TRBD1 (5 bases). This CDR3 has 13 amino acids. In germline, CDR1 is KGHDR, CDR2 SFDVKD. Trimming pared 4 bases from V and 9 bases from J, leaving 13 bases between. CDR3 region: CATSDRVDWTQYF. The CDR3 DNA is TGTGCCACCAGTGACAGGGTCGACTGGACGCAGTATTTT.